The 2 T cell receptor beta chains reported below all come from one sample, sequenced in a study of regulatory T cells in long-lasting Graves disease. Time point here: persistent/refractory GD, antithyroid drugs over 5 years with positive TRAb. Making the TCR library involved RNA that had been extracted from PBMCs. CDR3-region Arm-PCR and iRepertoire HTBI primers produced the TCR beta libraries. TCRdb processed the multiplex PCR reads anew with MiXCR; each CDR3 protein has one entry. The table lists about 340,000 distinct CDR3 sequences, around 19% of them singletons, with less than 35% in the top ten. Material: peripheral blood mononuclear cells (PBMCs), obtained when the disease was refractory, from a patient treated with antithyroid drugs. These receptors all stem from a female donor with Graves disease.

This chain uses TRBV7-2 with TRBJ2-2; D unresolved. CDR1 and CDR2 (germline): SGHTA, FQGNSA. V was clipped by 5 bases and J by 7 bases, with 17 bases between them. The CDR3 is 15 residues long. CDR3 sequence (DNA): TGTGCCAGCAGCCCGGAAATTAACTCCATCGGGGAGCTGTTTTTT. Its protein product is CASSPEINSIGELFF.

J is TRBJ2-5 and V is TRBV18; D might be TRBD1 or TRBD2, each matching 5 bases. The germline CDR1 and CDR2 sequences are KGHSH and LQKENI. The germline V and J ends were trimmed by 1 base and 1 base, with 10 bases remaining between them. The CDR3 has 15 amino acids. The CDR3 loop reads CASSPLSGTQETQYF. CDR3 sequence (DNA): TGTGCCAGCTCACCACTTTCTGGGACCCAAGAGACCCAGTACTTC.